This T cell receptor (beta chain) was profiled in a study of blood T cell repertoires in COVID-19. Study at large: Italy, Spain and the United States were the sources of the convalescent and acute COVID-19 samples.

Only in-frame clones appear in the TCRdb table, and some are missing; sequencing was by immunoSEQ multiplex PCR. The sample includes approximately 310,000 clones, 85% seen only once; the top ten take under 2%. Those enrolled, adults aged about 18 to 89 years, came from about 24 US areas. Each participant's cohort was designated according to participant-reported clinical history. People in the exposed group encountered a COVID-19 case within 2 weeks before entering the study. V lost 0 bases to trimming and J lost 7 bases, with 13 bases between them. Germline V gene sequence: CDR1 GTSNPN, CDR2 SVGIG (reference sequence). The CDR3 runs 14 residues.

This receptor was identified in a woman between 25 and 40 years old who had been exposed to COVID-19. Material: PBMCs or T cells enriched from blood (not recorded which). This chain joins TRBV30 and TRBJ1-5; no firm D call. In DNA form, the CDR3 reads TGTGCCTGGAGTGTATCGGCGGCTAGGCAGCCCCAGCATTTT. Encoded protein: CAWSVSAARQPQHF.